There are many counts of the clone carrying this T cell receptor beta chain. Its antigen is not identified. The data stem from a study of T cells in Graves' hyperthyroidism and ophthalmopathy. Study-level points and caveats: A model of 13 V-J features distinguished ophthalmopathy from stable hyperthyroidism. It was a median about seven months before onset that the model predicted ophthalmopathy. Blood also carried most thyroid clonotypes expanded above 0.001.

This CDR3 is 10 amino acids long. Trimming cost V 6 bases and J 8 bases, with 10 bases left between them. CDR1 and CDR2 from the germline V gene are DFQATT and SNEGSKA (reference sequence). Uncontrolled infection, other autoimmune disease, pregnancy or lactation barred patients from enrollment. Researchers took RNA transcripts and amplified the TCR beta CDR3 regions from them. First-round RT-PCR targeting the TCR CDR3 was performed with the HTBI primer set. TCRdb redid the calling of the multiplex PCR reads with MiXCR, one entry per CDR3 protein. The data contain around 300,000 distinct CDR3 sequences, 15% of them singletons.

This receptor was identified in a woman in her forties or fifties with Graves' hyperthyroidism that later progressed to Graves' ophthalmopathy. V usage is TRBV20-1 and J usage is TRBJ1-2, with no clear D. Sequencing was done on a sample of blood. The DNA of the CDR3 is TGCAGTGCCCGGGAGGCGGGCTACACCTTC. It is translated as CSAREAGYTF.